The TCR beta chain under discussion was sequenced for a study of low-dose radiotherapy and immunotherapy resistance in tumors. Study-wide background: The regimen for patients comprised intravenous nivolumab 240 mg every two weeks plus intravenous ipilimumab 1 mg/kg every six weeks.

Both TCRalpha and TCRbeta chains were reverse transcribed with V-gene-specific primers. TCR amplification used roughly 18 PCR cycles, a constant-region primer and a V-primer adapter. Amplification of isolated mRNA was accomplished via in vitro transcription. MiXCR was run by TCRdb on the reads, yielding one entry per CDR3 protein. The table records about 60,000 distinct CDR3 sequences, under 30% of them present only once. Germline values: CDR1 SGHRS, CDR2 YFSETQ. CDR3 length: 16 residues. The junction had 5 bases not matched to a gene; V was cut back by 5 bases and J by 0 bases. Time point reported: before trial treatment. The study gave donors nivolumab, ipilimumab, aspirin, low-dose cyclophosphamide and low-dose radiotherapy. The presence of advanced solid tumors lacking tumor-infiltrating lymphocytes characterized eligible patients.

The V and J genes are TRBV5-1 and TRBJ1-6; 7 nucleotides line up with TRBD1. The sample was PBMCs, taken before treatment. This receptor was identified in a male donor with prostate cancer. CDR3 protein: CASRPDRSSYNSPLHF. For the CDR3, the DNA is TGCGCCAGCAGGCCGGACAGGAGCTCCTATAATTCACCCCTCCACTTT.